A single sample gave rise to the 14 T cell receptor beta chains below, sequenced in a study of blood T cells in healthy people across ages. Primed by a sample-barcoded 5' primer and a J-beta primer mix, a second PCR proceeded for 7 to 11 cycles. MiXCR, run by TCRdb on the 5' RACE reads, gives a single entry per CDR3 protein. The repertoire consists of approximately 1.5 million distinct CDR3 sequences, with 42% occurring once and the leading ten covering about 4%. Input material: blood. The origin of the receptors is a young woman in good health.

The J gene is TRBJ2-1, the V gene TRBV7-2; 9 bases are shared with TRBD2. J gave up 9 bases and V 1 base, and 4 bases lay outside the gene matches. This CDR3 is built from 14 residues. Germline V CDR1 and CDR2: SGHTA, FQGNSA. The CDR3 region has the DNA TGTGCCAGCAGCTTAGGCGGGGGGGTTCCTGAGCAGTTCTTC. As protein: CASSLGGGVPEQFF. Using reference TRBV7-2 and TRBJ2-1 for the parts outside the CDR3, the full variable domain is GAGVSQSPSNKVTEKGKDVELRCDPISGHTALYWYRQSLGQGLEFLIYFQGNSAPDKSGLPSDRFSAERTGGSVSTLTIQRTQQEDSAVYLCASSLGGGVPEQFFGPGTRLTVL.

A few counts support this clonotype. DNA of the CDR3: TGTGCCAGCAGCTCGACTAGCGGGAGGGCCCAAGATACGCAGTATTTT. Its protein product is CASSSTSGRAQDTQYF. The chain combines TRBV11-2 with TRBJ2-3; 14 bases agree with TRBD2. Germline V gene sequence: CDR1 SGHAT, CDR2 FQNNGV. The CDR3 totals 16 residues. V gave up 4 bases and J gave up 5 bases; unmatched junction bases: 5. The full variable domain, in which reference TRBV11-2 and TRBJ2-3 provide the parts outside the CDR3, is EAGVAQSPRYKIIEKRQSVAFWCNPISGHATLYWYQQILGQGPKLLIQFQNNGVVDDSQLPKDRFSAERLKGVDSTLKIQPAKLEDSAVYLCASSSTSGRAQDTQYFGPGTRLTVL.

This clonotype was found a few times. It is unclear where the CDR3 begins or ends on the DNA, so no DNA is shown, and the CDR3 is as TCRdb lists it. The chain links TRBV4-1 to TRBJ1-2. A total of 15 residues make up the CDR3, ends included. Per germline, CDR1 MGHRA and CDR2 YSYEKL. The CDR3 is CASSFGEGSGYGYTF.

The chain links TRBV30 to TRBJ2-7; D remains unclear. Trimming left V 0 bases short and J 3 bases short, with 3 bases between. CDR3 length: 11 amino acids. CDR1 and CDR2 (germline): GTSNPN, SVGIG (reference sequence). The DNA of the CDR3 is TGTGCCTGGAGTGTGAACTACGAGCAGTACTTC. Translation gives CAWSVNYEQYF.

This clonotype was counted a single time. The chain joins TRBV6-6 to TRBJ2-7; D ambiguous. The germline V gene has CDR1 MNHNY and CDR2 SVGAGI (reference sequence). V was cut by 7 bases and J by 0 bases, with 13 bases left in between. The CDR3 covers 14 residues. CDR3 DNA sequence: TGTGCCAGCACCACGGGCGGAAGCTCCTACGAGCAGTACTTC. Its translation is CASTTGGSSYEQYF.

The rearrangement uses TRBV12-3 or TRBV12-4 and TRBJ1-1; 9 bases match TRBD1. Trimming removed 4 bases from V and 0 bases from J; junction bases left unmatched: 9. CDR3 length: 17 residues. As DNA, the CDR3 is TGTGCCAGCAGTTCTGGGGACAGGGATGAGGTGAACACTGAAGCTTTCTTT. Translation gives CASSSGDRDEVNTEAFF.

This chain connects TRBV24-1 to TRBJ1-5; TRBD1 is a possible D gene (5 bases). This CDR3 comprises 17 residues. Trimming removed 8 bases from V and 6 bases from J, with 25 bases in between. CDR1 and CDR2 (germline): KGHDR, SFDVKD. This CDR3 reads CATMRGRVFSRSQPQHF. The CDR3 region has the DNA TGTGCCACCATGCGGGGCAGGGTGTTTAGTAGGAGTCAGCCCCAGCATTTT.

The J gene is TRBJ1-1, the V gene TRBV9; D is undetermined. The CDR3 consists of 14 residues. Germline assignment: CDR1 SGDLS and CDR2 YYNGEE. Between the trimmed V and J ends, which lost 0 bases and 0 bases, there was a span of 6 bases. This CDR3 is CASSVDLLNTEAFF. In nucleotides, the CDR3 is TGTGCCAGCAGCGTAGATCTCCTGAACACTGAAGCTTTCTTT.

CDR3 region: CSAPDPTSGTYEQYF. Written as DNA, the CDR3 is TGCAGTGCTCCTGATCCGACTAGCGGTACCTACGAGCAGTACTTC. The rearrangement joins TRBV20-1 to TRBJ2-7, with 9 bases aligning to TRBD2. The CDR3 spans 15 residues. The germline V gene encodes CDR1 DFQATT and CDR2 SNEGSKA (reference sequence). The V and J ends lost 5 bases and 2 bases, in that order; junction bases with no gene match: 10.

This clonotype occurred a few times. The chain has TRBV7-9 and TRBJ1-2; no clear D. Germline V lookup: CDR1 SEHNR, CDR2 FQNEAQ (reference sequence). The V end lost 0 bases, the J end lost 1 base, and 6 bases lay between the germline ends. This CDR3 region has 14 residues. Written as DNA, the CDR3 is TGTGCCAGCAGCTTAGCGCTGAATAACTATGGCTACACCTTC. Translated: CASSLALNNYGYTF.

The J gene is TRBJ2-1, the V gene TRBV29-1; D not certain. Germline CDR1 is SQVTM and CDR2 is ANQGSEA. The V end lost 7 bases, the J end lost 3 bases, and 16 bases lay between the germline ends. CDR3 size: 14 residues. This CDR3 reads CSAAGRLGYNEQFF. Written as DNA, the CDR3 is TGCAGCGCCGCCGGGCGATTGGGCTACAATGAGCAGTTCTTC.

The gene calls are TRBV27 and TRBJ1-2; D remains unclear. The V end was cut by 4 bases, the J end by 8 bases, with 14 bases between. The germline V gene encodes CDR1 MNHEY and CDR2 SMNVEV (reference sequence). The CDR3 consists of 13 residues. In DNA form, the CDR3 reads TGTGCCAGCAGTTCGGTAGACCTCTCGGGCTACACCTTC. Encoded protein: CASSSVDLSGYTF.

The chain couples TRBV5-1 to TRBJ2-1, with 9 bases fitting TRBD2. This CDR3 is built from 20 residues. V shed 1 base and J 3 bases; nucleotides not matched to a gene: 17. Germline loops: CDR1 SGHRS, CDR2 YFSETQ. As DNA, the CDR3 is TGCGCCAGCAGCTTGACGCGTCTAGCGGGGAGGATTTTAGTCTACAATGAGCAGTTCTTC. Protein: CASSLTRLAGRILVYNEQFF. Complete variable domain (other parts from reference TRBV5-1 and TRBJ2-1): KAGVTQTPRYLIKTRGQQVTLSCSPISGHRSVSWYQQTPGQGLQFLFEYFSETQRNKGNFPGRFSGRQFSNSRSEMNVSTLELGDSALYLCASSLTRLAGRILVYNEQFFGPGTRLTVL.

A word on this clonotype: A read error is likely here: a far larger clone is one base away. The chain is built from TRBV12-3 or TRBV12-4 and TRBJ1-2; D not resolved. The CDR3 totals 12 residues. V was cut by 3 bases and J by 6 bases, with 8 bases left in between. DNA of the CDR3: TGTGCCAGCAGTTTTGGAGACGATGGCTACACCTTC. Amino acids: CASSFGDDGYTF.